This T cell receptor (beta chain) was recovered during a study of blood T cell repertoires in COVID-19. About the research overall: Samples representing acute and convalescent COVID-19 were sourced from the United States, Italy and Spain.

V was cut by 4 bases and J by 1 base, with 19 bases left in between. Germline CDR1 KGHSH, CDR2 LQKENI. The CDR3 consists of 17 residues. This clone was seen a single time. The data were produced by immunoSEQ multiplex PCR, yet TCRdb's version contains in-frame clones alone and is incomplete. This sample has approximately 150,000 clones, with approximately 86% found just once. Source material: peripheral blood. This rearrangement joins TRBV18 to TRBJ1-1; maybe TRBD1 (5 bases). The receptor comes from a woman aged 60-70 years with acute or convalescent COVID-19. The CDR3, as DNA: TGTGCCAGCTCACTGACAGTGGGGATGGAGGGGAACACTGAAGCTTTCTTT. It codes for CASSLTVGMEGNTEAFF.